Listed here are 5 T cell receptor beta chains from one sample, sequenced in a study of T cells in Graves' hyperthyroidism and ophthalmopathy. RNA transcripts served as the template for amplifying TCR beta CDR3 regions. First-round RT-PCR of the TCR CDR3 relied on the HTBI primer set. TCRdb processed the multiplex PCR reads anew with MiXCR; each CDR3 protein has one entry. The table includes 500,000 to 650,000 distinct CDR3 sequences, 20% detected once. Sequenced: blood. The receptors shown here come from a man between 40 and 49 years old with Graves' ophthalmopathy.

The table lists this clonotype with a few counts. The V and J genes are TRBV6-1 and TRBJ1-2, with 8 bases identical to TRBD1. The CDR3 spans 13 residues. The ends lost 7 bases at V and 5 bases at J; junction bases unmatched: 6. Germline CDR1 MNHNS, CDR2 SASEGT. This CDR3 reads CASNTGGRYGYTF. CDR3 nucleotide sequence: TGTGCCAGCAACACAGGGGGAAGGTATGGCTACACCTTC.

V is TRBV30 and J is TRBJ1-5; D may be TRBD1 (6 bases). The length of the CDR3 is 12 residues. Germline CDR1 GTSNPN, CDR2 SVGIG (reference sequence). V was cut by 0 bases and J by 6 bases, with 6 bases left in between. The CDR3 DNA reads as TGTGCCTGGAGTGTAGGGGGTCAGCCCCAGCATTTT. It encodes CAWSVGGQPQHF.

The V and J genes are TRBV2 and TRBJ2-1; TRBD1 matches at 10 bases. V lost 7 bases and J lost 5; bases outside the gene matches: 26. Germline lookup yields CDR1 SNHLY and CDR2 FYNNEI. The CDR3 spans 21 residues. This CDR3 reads CASNSLGLSRDRGPGDNEQFF. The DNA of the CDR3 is TGTGCCAGCAACTCCCTCGGGCTCTCCCGGGACAGGGGCCCGGGTGACAATGAGCAGTTCTTC.

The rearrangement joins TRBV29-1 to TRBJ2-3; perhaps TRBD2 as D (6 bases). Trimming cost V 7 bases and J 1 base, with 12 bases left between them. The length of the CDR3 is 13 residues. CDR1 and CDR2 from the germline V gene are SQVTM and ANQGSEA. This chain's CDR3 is CSGSSGGTDTQYF. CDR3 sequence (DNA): TGCAGCGGATCCTCGGGGGGCACAGATACGCAGTATTTT.

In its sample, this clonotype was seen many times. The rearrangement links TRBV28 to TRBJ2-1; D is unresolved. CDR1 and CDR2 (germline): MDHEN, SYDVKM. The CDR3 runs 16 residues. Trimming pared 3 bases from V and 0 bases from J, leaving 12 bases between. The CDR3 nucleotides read TGTGCCAGCAGTTTCAACTACCTAAGCTCCTACAATGAGCAGTTCTTC. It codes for CASSFNYLSSYNEQFF. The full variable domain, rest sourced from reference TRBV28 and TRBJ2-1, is DVKVTQSSRYLVKRTGEKVFLECVQDMDHENMFWYRQDPGLGLRLIYFSYDVKMKEKGDIPEGYSVSREKKERFSLILESASTNQTSMYLCASSFNYLSSYNEQFFGPGTRLTVL.